This TCR beta chain was sequenced in a study of blood T cell repertoires in COVID-19. Looking at the study overall: COVID-19 samples from acute and convalescent phases originated in the United States, Italy and Spain.

Unmatched junction bases numbered 7, after V lost 2 bases and J lost 7 bases. CDR3 length: 14 residues. Germline V gene data show CDR1 as SEHNR and CDR2 as FQNEAQ (reference sequence). In the source study's methods: Quantification of nucleated cells was approximated via reference gene primer amplification. TCRdb's copy holds only in-frame clones and misses some; the assay was immunoSEQ multiplex PCR. V and J calls and clone size are as listed in that table; D and trimming were resolved from the DNA. This repertoire shows around 620,000 clones, around 90% found once; its top ten account for approximately 0.25%.

The TCR sequence derives from a woman younger than 30 with acute or convalescent COVID-19. Sequenced sample: peripheral blood. This chain links TRBV7-9 with TRBJ1-2, with 7 bases lining up with TRBD1. The CDR3 DNA sequence: TGTGCCAGCAGCTTAAAGGAGGGGGCGGGTGGCTACACCTTC. Amino acid sequence: CASSLKEGAGGYTF.